Below are 14 T cell receptor beta chains sequenced from a single sample in a study of blood T cell repertoires in COVID-19. Libraries were prepared by immunoSEQ multiplex PCR; TCRdb keeps only in-frame clonotypes and omits some of them. The repertoire has about 160,000 clones, over 75% of them found once; the top ten carry 2.8%. Source material: peripheral blood. These TCRs come from a man aged 65-85 years with acute or convalescent COVID-19.

The chain carries TRBV10-2 and TRBJ2-5; D is possibly TRBD1 (5 bases). In germline, CDR1 is WSHSY, CDR2 SAAADI. This CDR3 region has 16 residues. Trimming removed 1 base from V and 9 bases from J, with 21 bases in between. The CDR3 DNA is TGCGCCAGCAGTGAGTTGTTCCTCGGTGCTGTAGGGGCCCAGTACTTC. Its protein product is CASSELFLGAVGAQYF.

On this clone: A junction end diverges from the germline sequence, so it may reflect a read error. The gene calls are TRBV10-2 and TRBJ1-2; TRBD1 matches at 7 bases. Germline V gives CDR1 WSHSY, CDR2 SAAADI. The CDR3 loop spans 12 amino acids. The CDR3 here is CASNEGAWGYTF. In DNA, the CDR3 is TGCGCCAGCAATGAGGGGGCTTGGGGCTACACCTTC.

The chain combines TRBV14 with TRBJ1-2; D is uncertain. This CDR3 region has 13 residues. Germline CDR1 and CDR2: SGHDN and FVKESK. Trimming left V 1 base short and J 2 bases short, with 5 bases between. This CDR3 is CASSQVINYGYTF. The DNA for the CDR3 is TGTGCCAGCAGCCAAGTCATCAACTATGGCTACACCTTC.

The chain joins TRBV5-8 to TRBJ2-3; possibly TRBD1 for D (7 bases). The germline V gene encodes CDR1 SGHTS and CDR2 YDEGEE. This CDR3 comprises 14 residues. V lost 4 bases to trimming and J lost 2 bases, with 11 bases between them. CDR3 sequence (DNA): TGTGCCAGCAGCCGCGGGACAGCCACAGATACGCAGTATTTT. It encodes CASSRGTATDTQYF. The whole variable domain, filled in from reference TRBV5-8 and TRBJ2-3, reads EAGVTQSPTHLIKTRGQQATLRCSPISGHTSVYWYQQALGLGLQFLLWYDEGEERNRGNFPPRFSGRQFPNYSSELNVNALELEDSALYLCASSRGTATDTQYFGPGTRLTVL.

V is TRBV19 and J is TRBJ2-7; D is perhaps TRBD2 (5 bases). The CDR3 totals 13 residues. CDR1 is LNHDA and CDR2 is SQIVND in the germline V gene (reference sequence). The V gene lost 3 bases and the J gene lost 3 bases, with 9 bases spanning the gap. Here the CDR3 reads CASSMPGNYEQYF. In DNA form, the CDR3 reads TGTGCCAGTAGTATGCCCGGGAACTACGAGCAGTACTTC.

This clone was detected a few times. The V and J genes are TRBV7-2 and TRBJ1-1; D might be TRBD1 (6 bases). Trimming took 5 bases from V and 1 from J, leaving 17 bases between them. The CDR3 length is 16 residues. Per the germline V gene, CDR1 is SGHTA and CDR2 is FQGNSA. CDR3 amino acids: CASSPLGAVGNTEAFF. In nucleotides, the CDR3 is TGTGCCAGCAGCCCTCTGGGGGCGGTGGGGAACACTGAAGCTTTCTTT.

The table lists this clone with a count of one. The V gene is TRBV19, the J gene TRBJ1-5; 8 positions match TRBD1. CDR1 is LNHDA and CDR2 is SQIVND in the germline V gene (reference sequence). The CDR3 has 18 amino acids. The V and J ends lost 6 bases and 5 bases, in that order; junction bases with no gene match: 18. The CDR3 DNA is TGTGCCAGTAGAGACGGACAGGGCGAAGGAGTAACGGATCAGCCCCAGCATTTT. Translation: CASRDGQGEGVTDQPQHF.

This clone appeared a few times. The chain carries TRBV27 and TRBJ2-3; the D gene is possibly TRBD2 (7 bases). Trimming stripped 0 bases from V and 4 bases from J, with 14 bases between. Germline V gene sequence: CDR1 MNHEY, CDR2 SMNVEV (reference sequence). The CDR3 is made up of 16 amino acids. CDR3 DNA: TGTGCCAGCAGTTTATCAGGGGGGGCGCGTCCAGATACGCAGTATTTT. Encoded protein: CASSLSGGARPDTQYF.

The rearrangement joins TRBV7-9 to TRBJ2-7; TRBD2 aligns across 7 bases. This CDR3 has 13 residues. Germline-derived CDR1 and CDR2 are SEHNR and FQNEAQ (reference sequence). Unmatched junction bases numbered 2, after V lost 3 bases and J lost 3 bases. CDR3 in DNA: TGTGCCAGCAGCTTTTGGGGGGGCTACGAGCAGTACTTC. Encoded protein: CASSFWGGYEQYF.

The rearrangement uses TRBV5-1 and TRBJ1-1; weak D call: TRBD1 (5 bases). This CDR3 contains 14 residues. In germline, CDR1 is SGHRS, CDR2 YFSETQ. Trimming pared 5 bases from V and 2 bases from J, leaving 13 bases between. The CDR3 coding sequence is TGCGCCAGCAGAGCCACCCAGGGAAACACTGAAGCTTTCTTT. Translated: CASRATQGNTEAFF.

The rearrangement joins TRBV7-8 to TRBJ1-6, with TRBD1 matching over 7 bases. Germline assignment: CDR1 SGHVS and CDR2 FQNEAQ. Trimming at V came to 5 bases and at J to 8 bases, leaving 6 bases not matched to a gene. The CDR3 is 14 amino acids. In DNA, the CDR3 is TGTGCCAGCAGCCGACAGGGTTACGATTCACCCCTCCACTTT. Residues: CASSRQGYDSPLHF.

Only a few counts were recorded for this clone. The rearrangement links TRBV6-5 to TRBJ1-1; no clear D gene. Germline CDR1 MNHEY, CDR2 SVGAGI. V shed 6 bases and J shed 5 bases, with 13 bases lying between them. The CDR3 loop spans 13 amino acids. This CDR3 reads CASSGLAGTEAFF. The CDR3 DNA reads as TGTGCCAGCAGCGGCCTCGCGGGTACTGAAGCTTTCTTT.

A few counts support this clone. V is TRBV12-5 and J is TRBJ2-7; possibly TRBD1 for D (5 bases). Germline CDR1 LGHNT, CDR2 FRNRAP. This CDR3 spans 13 amino acids. Trimming cost V 1 base and J 6 bases, with 10 bases left between them. The CDR3 sequence: CASGLDQGSEQYF. The CDR3 DNA sequence: TGTGCTAGTGGTTTGGACCAGGGAAGCGAGCAGTACTTC.

The chain employs TRBV5-4 and TRBJ1-2; 9 bases match TRBD1. Germline V lookup: CDR1 SGHNT, CDR2 YYREEE (reference sequence). Trimming at V came to 4 bases and at J to 8 bases, leaving 6 bases not matched to a gene. This CDR3 comprises 13 residues. CDR3 protein: CASSAGTGFGYTF. CDR3 bases: TGTGCCAGCAGCGCCGGGACAGGGTTCGGCTACACCTTC.